The 29 T cell receptor beta chains below all came from one sample that was sequenced in a study of OX40 agonist ivuxolimab in advanced cancers. Sequencing was performed with immunoSEQ multiplex PCR; in TCRdb, only in-frame clones are kept and a portion is missing. The profile shows roughly 42,000 clones, roughly nine tenths of them singletons. The sequences come from CD4+ or CD8+ T cells sorted from blood, collected in a trial of the OX40 agonist ivuxolimab. Receptors were obtained from an adult with an advanced solid tumor such as melanoma, head and neck, liver or kidney cancer.

The chain is built from TRBV5-1 and TRBJ2-5; 8 bases agree with TRBD2. The CDR3 covers 15 residues. Germline V CDR1 and CDR2: SGHRS, YFSETQ. V was pared by 4 bases and J by 1 base, with 6 bases of the junction left unmatched. CDR3: CASSPGLAAQETQYF. In DNA form, the CDR3 reads TGCGCCAGCAGCCCCGGACTAGCTGCCCAAGAGACCCAGTACTTC. Looking up the rest from reference TRBV5-1 and TRBJ2-5 gives the full variable domain: KAGVTQTPRYLIKTRGQQVTLSCSPISGHRSVSWYQQTPGQGLQFLFEYFSETQRNKGNFPGRFSGRQFSNSRSEMNVSTLELGDSALYLCASSPGLAAQETQYFGPGTRLLVL.

The chain links TRBV6-5 to TRBJ2-1; TRBD1 might be the D (6 bases). Germline CDR1 MNHEY, CDR2 SVGAGI. The ends were cut back, 6 bases at V and 6 bases at J, with 12 bases in the middle. This CDR3 comprises 13 residues. Written as DNA, the CDR3 is TGTGCCAGCAGAACGGGACACCTCAATGAGCAGTTCTTC. Protein product: CASRTGHLNEQFF.

This chain joins TRBV6-5 and TRBJ2-2; 8 nucleotides line up with TRBD2. Trimming took 0 bases from V and 8 from J; bases not matched to a gene: 2. This CDR3 comprises 14 residues. Germline CDR1 MNHEY, CDR2 SVGAGI. DNA for the CDR3: TGTGCCAGCAGTTACTCTGGACTAGCTGGGGAGCTGTTTTTT. Translation gives CASSYSGLAGELFF.

J is TRBJ2-1 and V is TRBV11-2; 7 nucleotides line up with TRBD2. V shed 6 bases and J 7 bases; nucleotides not matched to a gene: 9. This CDR3 spans 14 amino acids. The V gene's germline CDR1 is SGHAT and CDR2 FQNNGV. For the CDR3, the DNA is TGTGCCAGCAGAGGAGGACTAGGACAAAATGAGCAGTTCTTC. Translation: CASRGGLGQNEQFF.

On this clone: The CDR3 does not end in the conserved phenylalanine or tryptophan, so this is likely a read error. No DNA is shown, since the ends of the CDR3 on it are uncertain; the CDR3 is the one TCRdb lists. This chain joins TRBV6-5 and TRBJ1-2. CDR1 and CDR2 from the germline V gene are MNHEY and SVGAGI. The CDR3 length equals 11 residues, ends included. The CDR3 reads CASSEARDLAI.

J is TRBJ1-2 and V is TRBV4-1; no clear D gene. Trimming shortened V by 4 bases and J by 4 bases, and 16 bases separated the two germline ends. Germline CDR1 reads MGHRA; CDR2 reads YSYEKL. CDR3 length equals 15 residues. CDR3 coding DNA: TGCGCCAGCAGCCCGACTCTAGTGCCCACCTATGGCTACACCTTC. Protein product: CASSPTLVPTYGYTF.

The V and J genes are TRBV7-9 and TRBJ2-1; possibly TRBD2 for D (6 bases). CDR1 is SEHNR, CDR2 FQNEAQ, per germline (reference sequence). Trimming left V 5 bases short and J 0 bases short, with 14 bases between. The CDR3 contains 16 residues. This chain's CDR3 is CASSHPEGTSYNEQFF. CDR3 DNA: TGTGCCAGCAGCCACCCGGAGGGGACCTCCTACAATGAGCAGTTCTTC.

V gene TRBV2 combines with J gene TRBJ2-7; 7 nucleotides agree with TRBD1. Germline CDR1 SNHLY, CDR2 FYNNEI. V gave up 4 bases and J gave up 2 bases; unmatched junction bases: 8. The CDR3 contains 15 residues. The CDR3 DNA reads as TGTGCCAGCAGTGGCCGGGACAGATTTCCCTACGAGCAGTACTTC. This encodes CASSGRDRFPYEQYF.

V gene TRBV4-3 combines with J gene TRBJ2-3, with D perhaps matching TRBD1 (6 bases). The germline CDR1 and CDR2 sequences are LGHNA and YSLEER. V lost 0 bases to trimming and J lost 2 bases, with 15 bases between them. The CDR3 runs 17 residues. In nucleotides, the CDR3 is TGCGCCAGCAGCCAAGAGGGGGCCGGAGACTCCACAGATACGCAGTATTTT. It translates to CASSQEGAGDSTDTQYF.

In this sample, this clone turned up once. The chain carries TRBV30 and TRBJ1-2, with D possibly being TRBD1 (5 bases). CDR1 GTSNPN and CDR2 SVGIG come from the germline V gene (reference sequence). This CDR3 is 13 amino acids long. V lost 0 bases to trimming and J lost 6 bases, with 11 bases between them. In DNA, the CDR3 is TGTGCCTGGAGTGTACTGAGGGGAGATGGCTACACCTTC. Translating it yields CAWSVLRGDGYTF.

The V and J genes are TRBV28 and TRBJ1-2; 7 bases map to TRBD1. The CDR3 is 14 residues long. From germline, CDR1 is MDHEN and CDR2 SYDVKM. Unmatched junction bases numbered 8, after V lost 3 bases and J lost 7 bases. The CDR3 nucleotides are TGTGCCAGCAGTTTTTCAGGGGGGATCGGTGGCTACACCTTC. It encodes CASSFSGGIGGYTF.

This CDR3 reads CASSLLGLASEQFF. The CDR3 bases are TGTGCCAGCAGTTTGTTAGGTCTAGCTAGTGAGCAGTTCTTC. J is TRBJ2-1 and V is TRBV27, with TRBD2 as a possible D gene (5 bases). The CDR3 runs to 14 residues. V was cut by 3 bases and J by 9 bases, with 15 bases left in between. Germline V CDR1 and CDR2: MNHEY, SMNVEV (reference sequence).

V gene TRBV11-2 combines with J gene TRBJ2-5; D is uncertain. The DNA end favors TRBJ2-7, so the J call may be wrong. This CDR3 region has 13 residues. In germline, CDR1 is SGHAT, CDR2 FQNNGV. CDR3 sequence: CASSFGTAYEQYF. CDR3 nucleotides: TGTGCCAGCAGCTTTGGAACGGCCTACGAGCAGTACTTC.

V and J are TRBV9 and TRBJ1-2; D is perhaps TRBD1 (5 bases). V was cut by 6 bases and J by 6 bases, with 9 bases left in between. This CDR3 is built from 11 residues. Looked up from germline, CDR1 is SGDLS and CDR2 is YYNGEE. CDR3 nucleotide sequence: TGTGCCAGCACGGGGGTCCATGGCTACACCTTC. Encoded protein: CASTGVHGYTF. The full variable domain, completed using reference TRBV9 and TRBJ1-2, is DSGVTQTPKHLITATGQRVTLRCSPRSGDLSVYWYQQSLDQGLQFLIQYYNGEERAKGNILERFSAQQFPDLHSELNLSSLELGDSALYFCASTGVHGYTFGSGTRLTVV.

The rearrangement uses TRBV10-2 and TRBJ1-2; TRBD1 matches at 10 bases. The length of the CDR3 is 15 residues. With 6 bases clipped from V and 7 bases from J, the junction kept 11 bases outside the gene matches. Germline V gene lookup returns CDR1 WSHSY and CDR2 SAAADI. In nucleotides, the CDR3 is TGCGCCAGCAGAACAGACAGGGGGCGAAGGGGTGGCTACACCTTC. It specifies CASRTDRGRRGGYTF.

The chain is built from TRBV5-6 and TRBJ2-1; 7 nucleotides align to TRBD1. V lost 2 bases and J lost 4; bases outside the gene matches: 3. CDR1 is SGHDT and CDR2 is YYEEEE in the germline V gene. The CDR3 length is 14 residues. CDR3 sequence: CASSFGRGYNEQFF. In DNA, the CDR3 is TGTGCCAGCAGCTTTGGCAGGGGGTACAATGAGCAGTTCTTC.

The chain uses TRBV27 and TRBJ2-1; 8 bases are shared with TRBD2. The germline gives CDR1 MNHEY, CDR2 SMNVEV (reference sequence). There are 16 residues in the CDR3. The J segment lost 4 bases and the V segment lost 5 bases, leaving 10 bases of the junction unmatched. CDR3 in DNA: TGTGCCAGCAGTCCACAGCCACTAGCGGTATACAATGAGCAGTTCTTC. Encoded protein: CASSPQPLAVYNEQFF.

With regard to this clone: Other DNA sequences from this sample encode an identical CDR3 as well. The chain is built from TRBV27 and TRBJ2-7, with unresolved D. The V end lost 3 bases, the J end lost 1 base, and 7 bases lay between the germline ends. Germline V gene lookup returns CDR1 MNHEY and CDR2 SMNVEV (reference sequence). The CDR3 is 13 residues long. CDR3 in amino acids: CASSLGLSYEQYF. CDR3 DNA: TGTGCCAGCAGTTTGGGTCTTTCCTACGAGCAGTACTTC.

The genes are TRBV11-2 and TRBJ2-7; 7 bases are shared with TRBD2. J gave up 0 bases and V 4 bases, and 9 bases lay outside the gene matches. The germline V gene encodes CDR1 SGHAT and CDR2 FQNNGV. The CDR3 is 16 amino acids. As DNA, the CDR3 is TGTGCCAGCAGCTCGACTCCTAGCGGAAACTCCTACGAGCAGTACTTC. It translates to CASSSTPSGNSYEQYF.

The rearrangement joins TRBV5-6 to TRBJ1-1; no firm D call. This CDR3 contains 12 residues. V was cut by 0 bases and J by 6 bases, with 6 bases left in between. Germline V CDR1 and CDR2: SGHDT, YYEEEE. CDR3: CASSLEWAEAFF. The CDR3 coding sequence is TGTGCCAGCAGCTTGGAGTGGGCTGAAGCTTTCTTT.

This chain connects TRBV9 to TRBJ2-1; 14 positions match TRBD2. J was trimmed by 7 bases and V by 3 bases; bases with no gene match: 9. In germline, CDR1 is SGDLS, CDR2 YYNGEE. This CDR3 is 17 amino acids long. Here the CDR3 DNA reads TGTGCCAGCAGCGGGACTAGCGGGAGGAGGGGGATAAATGAGCAGTTCTTC. This encodes CASSGTSGRRGINEQFF.

The chain links TRBV2 to TRBJ2-7, with D tentatively TRBD1 (5 bases). V was clipped by 6 bases and J by 5 bases, with 11 bases between them. The CDR3 is 12 amino acids. Looked up from germline, CDR1 is SNHLY and CDR2 is FYNNEI. Here the CDR3 DNA reads TGTGCCAGCAGGTTTAGGGGCGACGAGCAGTACTTC. Residues: CASRFRGDEQYF.

This chain links TRBV10-3 with TRBJ2-2; 12 bases align to TRBD2. Unmatched junction bases numbered 7, after V lost 10 bases and J lost 4 bases. Germline V gene sequence: CDR1 ENHRY, CDR2 SYGVKD. The CDR3 totals 15 residues. CDR3 loop: CATRLAGARTGELFF. In DNA form, the CDR3 reads TGTGCCACCAGACTAGCGGGAGCGCGCACCGGGGAGCTGTTTTTT.

The chain recombines TRBV28 with TRBJ2-1; 9 bases align to TRBD1. With 6 bases clipped from V and 3 bases from J, the junction kept 6 bases outside the gene matches. The CDR3 totals 15 residues. Germline-derived CDR1 and CDR2 are MDHEN and SYDVKM. The CDR3: CASRHRGLGYNEQFF. CDR3 DNA sequence: TGTGCCAGCAGGCACAGGGGGCTAGGCTACAATGAGCAGTTCTTC.

Notes on this clone: This specimen includes other DNA sequences encoding the same CDR3. The chain links TRBV9 to TRBJ2-3; 9 bases agree with TRBD2. V lost 0 bases and J lost 3; bases outside the gene matches: 2. Germline CDR1 reads SGDLS; CDR2 reads YYNGEE. CDR3 length: 15 residues. In DNA, the CDR3 is TGTGCCAGCAGCGTAGTGCGGGAGGGGACAGATACGCAGTATTTT. Translating it yields CASSVVREGTDTQYF.

This clone showed up just a few times. The chain employs TRBV10-3 and TRBJ2-2; TRBD2 is a possible D gene (6 bases). In germline, CDR1 is ENHRY, CDR2 SYGVKD. V lost 5 bases, J lost 1 base, and 11 bases lay in between. This CDR3 comprises 15 residues. CDR3 loop: CAISSGGKNTGELFF. As DNA, the CDR3 is TGTGCCATCAGTAGTGGCGGGAAGAACACCGGGGAGCTGTTTTTT.

J is TRBJ2-3 and V is TRBV27; unclear D gene. Germline loops: CDR1 MNHEY, CDR2 SMNVEV (reference sequence). The CDR3 has 16 amino acids. The V and J ends lost 0 bases and 2 bases respectively, with 12 bases between them. This CDR3 reads CASSLSIGISTDTQYF. Here the CDR3 DNA reads TGTGCCAGCAGTTTATCGATAGGGATCTCCACAGATACGCAGTATTTT.

This chain joins TRBV2 and TRBJ1-1, with a weak D call TRBD1 (6 bases). The CDR3 is 15 amino acids. CDR1 is SNHLY and CDR2 is FYNNEI in the germline V gene. V was shortened by 3 bases and J by 0 bases, with 11 bases between the two germline ends. CDR3 sequence reads: CASSDTGTLNTEAFF. For the CDR3, the DNA is TGTGCCAGCAGTGACACAGGGACCTTGAACACTGAAGCTTTCTTT.

This clone came up a few times. The chain joins TRBV28 to TRBJ1-1; maybe TRBD1 (6 bases). V was pared by 6 bases and J by 0 bases, with 17 bases between. The CDR3 contains 16 residues. Germline CDR1 MDHEN, CDR2 SYDVKM. This chain's CDR3 is CASSRRTVSMNTEAFF. The CDR3 coding sequence is TGTGCCAGCAGCCGAAGGACAGTTAGTATGAACACTGAAGCTTTCTTT.